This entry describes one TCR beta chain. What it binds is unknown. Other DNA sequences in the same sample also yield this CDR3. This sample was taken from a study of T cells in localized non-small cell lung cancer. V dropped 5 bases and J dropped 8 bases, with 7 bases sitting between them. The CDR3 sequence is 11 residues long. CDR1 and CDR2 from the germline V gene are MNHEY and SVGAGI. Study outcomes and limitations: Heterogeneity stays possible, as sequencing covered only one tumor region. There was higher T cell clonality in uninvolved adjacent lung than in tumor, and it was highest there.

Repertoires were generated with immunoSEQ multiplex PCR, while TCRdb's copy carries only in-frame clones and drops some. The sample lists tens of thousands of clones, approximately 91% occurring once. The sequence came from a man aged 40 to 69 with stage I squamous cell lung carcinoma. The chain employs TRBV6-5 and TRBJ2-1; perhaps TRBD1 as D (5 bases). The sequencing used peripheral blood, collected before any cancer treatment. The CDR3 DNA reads TGTGCCAGCAGTCAGGGCTATGAGCAGTTCTTC. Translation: CASSQGYEQFF.